The sequence of this TCR beta chain was determined in a study of T cells after yellow fever vaccination. Study background: SMART-Seq v4 Ultra Low Input served to prepare low-cell-number fractions.

Germline CDR1 reads SEHNR; CDR2 reads FQNEAQ (reference sequence). The CDR3 covers 15 residues. Trimming took 5 bases from V and 7 from J; bases not matched to a gene: 10. In making TCR cDNA, 5'RACE template switching added a universal primer site and UMIs to it. TCRdb processed the 5' RACE reads anew with MiXCR; each CDR3 protein has one entry. The sample holds roughly 250,000 distinct CDR3 sequences, about an eighth seen once. Regarding the study as a whole: A minor fraction of clonotypes spanned both CD4 and CD8 compartments. A faster peak, day 5 versus 15, was reached by the weaker secondary response.

This clonotype was recorded a few times. Its specificity is unknown. The chain combines TRBV7-9 with TRBJ2-7; 11 nucleotides align to TRBD2. Sequencing was performed on CD4+ T cells sorted from PBMCs, taken 45 days after the yellow fever booster vaccination. The TCR originated in a man aged 30 to 45 who received the YFV17D yellow fever vaccine. This CDR3 reads CASSPTSGSSGEQYF. In nucleotides, the CDR3 is TGTGCCAGCAGCCCAACTAGCGGGAGTTCGGGGGAGCAGTACTTC.